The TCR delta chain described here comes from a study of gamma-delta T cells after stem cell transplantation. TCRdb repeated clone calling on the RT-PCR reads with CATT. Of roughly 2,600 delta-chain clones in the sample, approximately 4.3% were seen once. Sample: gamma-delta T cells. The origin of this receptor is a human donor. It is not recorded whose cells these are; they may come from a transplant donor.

DNA for the CDR3: TGTGCCTGTGATCACATTCCTAATCGGATTTCTGGGGGATACGTCACCGATAAACTCATCTTT. Translating gives CACDHIPNRISGGYVTDKLIF. The chain joins TRDV2 to TRDJ1; 12 nucleotides align to TRDD3. The CDR3 covers 21 residues. Germline V gene data show CDR1 as GEAIGNYY and CDR2 as EKD. The V gene end was trimmed by 4 bases and the J gene end by 1 base; junction bases not matched to a gene: 21.